The 26 T cell receptor beta chains below come from one sample, sequenced in a study of identical twins. TCRdb reprocessed the 5' RACE reads with MiXCR, giving one entry per CDR3 protein. The sample contains around 250,000 distinct CDR3 sequences, 10% to 15% of which appear only once. These data also formed part of another study, on yellow fever vaccine responses in identical twins.

Sequencing was carried out using memory (CD45RO+) T cells sorted from blood. The source of these receptors is a woman aged 18-35 years in good health.

This clonotype has a handful of counts. The J gene is TRBJ2-5, the V gene TRBV2; 10 bases line up with TRBD2. CDR1 is SNHLY, CDR2 FYNNEI, per germline. This CDR3 has 14 residues. V was pared by 7 bases and J by 1 base, with 3 bases of the junction left unmatched. This CDR3 is CASNPSGGQETQYF. The DNA for the CDR3 is TGTGCCAGCAACCCTAGCGGGGGCCAAGAGACCCAGTACTTC.

The chain uses TRBV20-1 and TRBJ2-1; TRBD1 is a possible D gene (6 bases). The V end lost 7 bases, the J end lost 0 bases, and 22 bases lay between the germline ends. Germline V lookup: CDR1 DFQATT, CDR2 SNEGSKA (reference sequence). The CDR3 length is 17 residues. CDR3: CSVWGQGSEYSYNEQFF. CDR3 coding DNA: TGCAGTGTTTGGGGGCAGGGTAGCGAGTACTCCTACAATGAGCAGTTCTTC.

In its sample, this clonotype was seen a few times. The chain has TRBV12-3 or TRBV12-4 and TRBJ2-1; 11 bases map to TRBD2. Trimming at V came to 3 bases and at J to 8 bases, leaving 3 bases not matched to a gene. This CDR3 region has 14 residues. This CDR3 is CASSFQLAGDEQFF. The CDR3 nucleotides are TGTGCCAGCAGTTTTCAACTAGCGGGAGATGAGCAGTTCTTC.

This clonotype was counted at least ten times. The chain couples TRBV5-1 to TRBJ2-7; D perhaps matches TRBD2 (5 bases). The germline V gene has CDR1 SGHRS and CDR2 YFSETQ. V shed 2 bases and J shed 1 base, with 10 bases lying between them. This CDR3 comprises 14 residues. CDR3 loop: CASSLSGKSYEQYF. The CDR3 nucleotides read TGCGCCAGCAGCTTAAGCGGCAAATCCTACGAGCAGTACTTC.

The sample holds many counts of this clonotype. The rearrangement links TRBV10-3 to TRBJ2-5; D tentatively fits TRBD1 or TRBD2 (5 bases each). This CDR3 spans 12 amino acids. Germline loops: CDR1 ENHRY, CDR2 SYGVKD. V lost 9 bases and J lost 3, with 11 bases in between. The CDR3 coding sequence is TGTGCCATAGGGGCGAGGGAAGAGACCCAGTACTTC. It yields the protein CAIGAREETQYF.

This clonotype has more than one count but fewer than ten. J is TRBJ2-7 and V is TRBV11-2, with 10 bases that match TRBD2. This CDR3 region has 15 residues. V gave up 6 bases and J gave up 5 bases; unmatched junction bases: 10. Germline CDR1 is SGHAT and CDR2 is FQNNGV. The CDR3 loop reads CASRSPGLAFHEQYF. Here the CDR3 DNA reads TGTGCCAGCAGGTCCCCGGGACTAGCGTTCCACGAGCAGTACTTC.

The chain uses TRBV29-1 and TRBJ1-1; unclear D gene. The ends were cut back, 7 bases at V and 6 bases at J, with 18 bases in the middle. There are 13 residues in the CDR3. Germline V gene lookup returns CDR1 SQVTM and CDR2 ANQGSEA. CDR3 bases: TGCAGCGGCAAAGGTCTAGGGTTTTCTGAAGCTTTCTTT. This encodes CSGKGLGFSEAFF.

The chain uses TRBV5-1 and TRBJ2-5; 12 positions match TRBD2. The germline V gene has CDR1 SGHRS and CDR2 YFSETQ. V trimming: 4 bases; J trimming: 4 bases; junction bases outside the gene matches: 8. This CDR3 region has 16 residues. CDR3 amino acids: CASSPRPTSGGETQYF. CDR3 bases: TGCGCCAGCAGCCCTCGACCGACTAGCGGGGGAGAGACCCAGTACTTC.

The CDR3 bases are TGTGCCAGCAGTAGCGGGGGGGCCGGGAACGATGAGCAGTTCTTC. Translating gives CASSSGGAGNDEQFF. The gene calls are TRBV6-4 and TRBJ2-1, with TRBD2 matching 10 bases. The CDR3 has 15 residues. With V trimmed by 5 bases and J by 8 bases, 9 bases remained unmatched. Germline V gene data show CDR1 as MRHNA and CDR2 as SNTAGT.

This clonotype has only a few counts. V gene TRBV29-1 combines with J gene TRBJ2-7; 8 nucleotides agree with TRBD1. This CDR3 has 16 amino acids. The germline V gene has CDR1 SQVTM and CDR2 ANQGSEA. V shed 6 bases, J shed 2 bases, and the junction held 15 bases outside the gene matches. CDR3 nucleotides: TGCAGCGTATTCTTACAGGGGGTCCCGGGAGCCTACGAGCAGTACTTC. Translating gives CSVFLQGVPGAYEQYF.

The sample holds a few counts of this clonotype. The rearrangement joins TRBV28 to TRBJ2-6, with TRBD1 matching over 7 bases. Germline CDR1 reads MDHEN; CDR2 reads SYDVKM. V shed 5 bases and J 2 bases; nucleotides not matched to a gene: 12. The CDR3 covers 18 residues. In DNA form, the CDR3 reads TGTGCCAGCAGTCCCACAGGCACAGGGGAAACTGGGGCCAACGTCCTGACTTTC. As protein: CASSPTGTGETGANVLTF.

This rearrangement joins TRBV4-3 to TRBJ2-2, with 10 bases identical to TRBD2. V gave up 2 bases and J gave up 6 bases; unmatched junction bases: 15. The CDR3 has 19 residues. Looked up from germline, CDR1 is LGHNA and CDR2 is YSLEER. CDR3 sequence reads: CASSQPRASGSKSPGELFF. The CDR3 DNA reads TGCGCCAGCAGCCAACCTCGGGCTAGCGGGAGTAAATCCCCCGGGGAGCTGTTTTTT.

This clonotype was seen only a few times. This chain links TRBV10-3 with TRBJ2-2; 8 bases are shared with TRBD1. With V trimmed by 2 bases and J by 4 bases, 3 bases remained unmatched. The CDR3 has 15 residues. Germline V gives CDR1 ENHRY, CDR2 SYGVKD. CDR3 in DNA: TGTGCCATCAGTGAGGAACAGGGGGGCACCGGGGAGCTGTTTTTT. It yields the protein CAISEEQGGTGELFF.

The chain is built from TRBV11-2 and TRBJ1-2; possible D gene TRBD1, 5 bases. The V and J ends lost 5 bases and 6 bases respectively, with 16 bases between them. The CDR3 length is 14 residues. Germline CDR1 is SGHAT and CDR2 is FQNNGV. CDR3: CASSHREGFNGYTF. As DNA, the CDR3 is TGTGCCAGCAGCCACCGGGAGGGGTTCAATGGCTACACCTTC.

This clonotype showed up just a few times. The J gene is TRBJ2-1, the V gene TRBV10-3; D gene ambiguous. This CDR3 spans 14 amino acids. Germline V lookup: CDR1 ENHRY, CDR2 SYGVKD. Trimming shortened V by 2 bases and J by 5 bases, and 10 bases separated the two germline ends. As DNA, the CDR3 is TGTGCCATCAGTGAGGGAGACCCACACAATGAGCAGTTCTTC. Translating gives CAISEGDPHNEQFF.

The chain carries TRBV6-4 and TRBJ2-1; 9 positions match TRBD1. CDR3 size: 14 residues. With V trimmed by 3 bases and J by 5 bases, 2 bases remained unmatched. The germline gives CDR1 MRHNA, CDR2 SNTAGT. The CDR3 sequence: CASSETGGNNEQFF. CDR3 nucleotide sequence: TGTGCCAGCAGTGAAACAGGGGGCAACAATGAGCAGTTCTTC.

V gene TRBV2 combines with J gene TRBJ2-7, with a tentative D call TRBD2 (6 bases). CDR1 is SNHLY and CDR2 is FYNNEI in the germline V gene. This CDR3 is 15 amino acids long. V lost 4 bases and J lost 2, with 15 bases in between. CDR3 sequence: CASSVGGSGAYEQYF. The CDR3 region has the DNA TGTGCCAGCAGTGTCGGGGGATCGGGGGCCTACGAGCAGTACTTC.

This chain uses TRBV25-1 with TRBJ2-2, with D unresolved. Germline V gives CDR1 MGHDK, CDR2 SYGVNS. V lost 3 bases and J lost 2, with 10 bases in between. CDR3 size: 15 residues. DNA for the CDR3: TGTGCCAGCAGTGATGGAACACTCAACACCGGGGAGCTGTTTTTT. This sequence encodes CASSDGTLNTGELFF.

Only a few counts were recorded for this clonotype. The chain combines TRBV3-1 with TRBJ1-2; D gene unclear. Germline CDR1 is LGHDT and CDR2 is YNNKEL (reference sequence). Between the trimmed V and J ends, which lost 3 bases and 7 bases, there was a span of 21 bases. This CDR3 contains 16 residues. The CDR3 sequence is CASSHSRAKSQSGYTF. DNA for the CDR3: TGTGCCAGCAGCCACTCGAGGGCTAAGAGTCAGAGTGGCTACACCTTC.

This clonotype came up a few times. This chain joins TRBV10-3 and TRBJ2-3; 15 nucleotides align to TRBD2. Germline V gene lookup returns CDR1 ENHRY and CDR2 SYGVKD. The ends lost 10 bases at V and 0 bases at J; junction bases unmatched: 2. The CDR3 sequence is 15 residues long. The CDR3 nucleotides are TGTGCCACCGGGACTAGCGGGGGGAGCACAGATACGCAGTATTTT. Encoded protein: CATGTSGGSTDTQYF.

The table lists this clonotype with many counts. The genes are TRBV20-1 and TRBJ1-2; D not certain. The V gene's germline CDR1 is DFQATT and CDR2 SNEGSKA (reference sequence). V was pared by 0 bases and J by 4 bases, with 12 bases between. This CDR3 has 14 residues. The CDR3 DNA reads as TGCAGTGCTAGAGATCTGGGCAGATTCTATGGCTACACCTTC. Its protein product is CSARDLGRFYGYTF.

This clonotype was found a few times. This rearrangement joins TRBV6-2 or TRBV6-3 to TRBJ1-5; D is perhaps TRBD1 (6 bases). This CDR3 has 14 residues. Germline V gives CDR1 MNHEY, CDR2 SVGEGT. V was trimmed by 5 bases and J by 4 bases, leaving 12 bases between them. The CDR3 here is CASSPRTVNQPQHF. CDR3 nucleotides: TGTGCCAGCAGTCCCAGGACAGTTAATCAGCCCCAGCATTTT.

In its sample, this clonotype was seen a few times. The chain couples TRBV7-8 to TRBJ2-1; D might be TRBD2 (5 bases). Trimming took off 3 bases at V and 4 bases at J, with 13 bases between the two ends. The germline V gene encodes CDR1 SGHVS and CDR2 FQNEAQ. The CDR3 has 15 amino acids. CDR3 DNA: TGTGCCAGCAGCTTTGCCGAGGGCTTGTACAATGAGCAGTTCTTC. Amino acid sequence: CASSFAEGLYNEQFF.

This chain connects TRBV27 to TRBJ2-3, with 8 nucleotides matching TRBD2. Germline V gene lookup returns CDR1 MNHEY and CDR2 SMNVEV (reference sequence). Trimming cost V 2 bases and J 10 bases; bases outside gene matches: 20. This CDR3 is 18 amino acids long. The CDR3 coding sequence is TGTGCCAGCAGTTTAACTGGCGGGGGGTTGTCGTATGGTGTGGCGCAGTATTTT. It specifies CASSLTGGGLSYGVAQYF.

This clonotype was observed a handful of times. The chain carries TRBV3-1 and TRBJ2-3, with 10 bases that match TRBD2. Germline CDR1 and CDR2: LGHDT and YNNKEL (reference sequence). This CDR3 has 18 residues. The trim removed 0 bases at V and 5 bases at J, leaving 11 bases unmatched. CDR3 nucleotide sequence: TGTGCCAGCAGCCAAGAATTCGGGCTAGCGGGAGACAGAGATACGCAGTATTTT. The encoded protein is CASSQEFGLAGDRDTQYF.

This rearrangement joins TRBV7-8 to TRBJ2-7; D is tentatively TRBD1 or TRBD2 (5 bases each). Between the trimmed V and J ends, which lost 1 base and 5 bases, there was a span of 15 bases. Per the germline V gene, CDR1 is SGHVS and CDR2 is FQNEAQ. The CDR3 extends over 15 amino acids. Here the CDR3 DNA reads TGTGCCAGCAGCTTAGTTGGCAGGGACGGGGACGAGCAGTACTTC. This encodes CASSLVGRDGDEQYF.